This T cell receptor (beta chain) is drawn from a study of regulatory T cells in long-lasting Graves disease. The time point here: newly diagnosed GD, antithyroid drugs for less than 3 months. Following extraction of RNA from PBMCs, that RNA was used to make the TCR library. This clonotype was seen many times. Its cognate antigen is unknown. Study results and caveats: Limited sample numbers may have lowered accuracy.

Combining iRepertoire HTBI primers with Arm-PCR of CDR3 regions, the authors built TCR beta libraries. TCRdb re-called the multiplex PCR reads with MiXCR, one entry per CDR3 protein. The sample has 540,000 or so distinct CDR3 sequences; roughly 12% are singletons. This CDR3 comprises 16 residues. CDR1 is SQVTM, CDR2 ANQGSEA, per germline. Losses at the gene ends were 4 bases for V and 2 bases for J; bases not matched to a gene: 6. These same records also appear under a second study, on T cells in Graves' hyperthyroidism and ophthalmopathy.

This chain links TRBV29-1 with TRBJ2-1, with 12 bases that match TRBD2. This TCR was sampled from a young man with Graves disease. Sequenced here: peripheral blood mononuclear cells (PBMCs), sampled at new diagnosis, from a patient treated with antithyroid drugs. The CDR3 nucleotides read TGCAGCGTTGGAGGACGACTAGCGGGGGCCTACAATGAGCAGTTCTTC. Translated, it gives CSVGGRLAGAYNEQFF.